This T cell receptor beta chain derives from a study of graft-versus-host responses after intestinal transplantation. For the study at large: Every one of the recipients received anti-thymocyte globulin induction and afterwards took tacrolimus and steroids for around 3 years.

The CDR3 contains 12 residues. V was cut by 1 base and J by 15 bases, with 13 bases left in between. CDR1 and CDR2 (germline): MNHEY, SMNVEV (reference sequence). The repertoire was sequenced with immunoSEQ multiplex PCR; TCRdb's copy has only in-frame clones and lacks some. The sample has over 65,000 clones; around 92% are singletons. As to this clone: What it binds is not known.

Study-wide results and limits: Graft-donor T cell macrochimerism coincided with high graft-versus-host to host-versus-graft clonal ratios in allografts. Peak circulating GvH clone levels were associated with early post-transplant HvG declines.

The specimen comprised unstimulated CD4+ T cells sorted from spleen or lymph node cells, sampled before intestinal transplant. This receptor was taken from a human donor who received an intestinal transplant. This chain links TRBV27 with TRBJ2-1, with D possibly being TRBD2 (7 bases). CDR3 sequence (DNA): TGTGCCAGCAGTTTATTCCGGGGGGCGGTGTTCTTC. This gives the protein CASSLFRGAVFF.